Shown below are 22 T cell receptor beta chains from a single sample sequenced in a study of technical replicates of blood from several donors. Only in-frame clones appear in the TCRdb table, and some are missing; sequencing was by immunoSEQ multiplex PCR. The sample has under 85,000 clones, about 97% seen once; the top ten hold roughly 0.25%. Sequenced: T cells isolated from PBMCs. The receptors stem from a human donor in good health.

This chain links TRBV19 with TRBJ2-5; 7 nucleotides match TRBD1. This CDR3 has 16 amino acids. J gave up 2 bases and V 1 base, and 7 bases lay outside the gene matches. Germline V CDR1 and CDR2: LNHDA, SQIVND (reference sequence). This CDR3 reads CASSIAKQGSQETQYF. Here the CDR3 DNA reads TGTGCCAGTAGTATAGCTAAACAGGGGTCGCAAGAGACCCAGTACTTC.

This chain connects TRBV7-3 to TRBJ2-2; D might be TRBD1 (5 bases). V was clipped by 6 bases and J by 6 bases, with 14 bases between them. This CDR3 spans 14 amino acids. Germline V lookup: CDR1 SGHTA, CDR2 FQGTGA. The CDR3 protein is CASSQTQGSGELFF. CDR3 bases: TGTGCCAGCAGTCAAACCCAGGGTTCCGGGGAGCTGTTTTTT.

This sequence joins TRBV29-1 and TRBJ1-1; TRBD1 might be the D (6 bases). Trimming removed 2 bases from V and 0 bases from J, with 7 bases in between. The CDR3 is 13 amino acids. Per germline, CDR1 SQVTM and CDR2 ANQGSEA. CDR3 DNA: TGCAGCGTTGAACAGGGGATGAACACTGAAGCTTTCTTT. Translated: CSVEQGMNTEAFF.

This chain uses TRBV5-8 with TRBJ1-5; 7 bases are a match to TRBD1. The V segment lost 2 bases and the J segment 8 bases; nucleotides outside the gene matches: 10. Germline CDR1 and CDR2: SGHTS and YDEGEE. This CDR3 has 15 residues. CDR3 amino acids: CASSFLDRRGEPQHF. The CDR3 DNA reads as TGTGCCAGCAGCTTTCTGGACAGGAGGGGGGAGCCCCAGCATTTT.

CDR3 amino acids: CASSLLAGAFEQYF. CDR3 in DNA: TGTGCCAGCAGTTTACTAGCGGGAGCATTCGAGCAGTACTTC. The chain combines TRBV27 with TRBJ2-7, with 10 bases lining up with TRBD2. Germline lookup yields CDR1 MNHEY and CDR2 SMNVEV (reference sequence). The J segment lost 6 bases and the V segment lost 2 bases, leaving 4 bases of the junction unmatched. The CDR3 spans 14 residues.

With respect to this clone: A junction end diverges from the germline sequence, so it may reflect a read error. The CDR3, as DNA: TGCAGCGTAGAAGGACGGGAAAGCTCCTACAATGAGCAGTTCTTC. This translates into CSVEGRESSYNEQFF. The V gene is TRBV29-1, the J gene TRBJ2-1; possibly TRBD2 for D (5 bases). The CDR3 sequence is 15 residues long. The germline CDR1 and CDR2 sequences are SQVTM and ANQGSEA.

The genes are TRBV2 and TRBJ2-4; the match to TRBD1 covers 7 bases. V lost 7 bases to trimming and J lost 5 bases; unmatched junction nucleotides: 5. From germline, CDR1 is SNHLY and CDR2 FYNNEI. The CDR3 covers 13 residues. The CDR3, as DNA: TGTGCCAGCATTATAACAGGGGAAAACATTCAGTACTTC. It codes for CASIITGENIQYF.

This chain connects TRBV5-4 to TRBJ1-2; 9 bases align to TRBD1. Germline assignment: CDR1 SGHNT and CDR2 YYREEE (reference sequence). V gave up 4 bases and J gave up 7 bases; unmatched junction bases: 5. This CDR3 is built from 13 residues. DNA of the CDR3: TGTGCCAGCAGCGTGACAGGGGGGGGTGGCTACACCTTC. It yields the protein CASSVTGGGGYTF.

The chain joins TRBV5-4 to TRBJ1-2; TRBD1 matches 7 bases. The CDR3 sequence is 15 residues long. CDR1 SGHNT and CDR2 YYREEE come from the germline V gene (reference sequence). Unmatched junction bases numbered 12, after V lost 4 bases and J lost 6 bases. The CDR3 sequence is CASSQPGTVSHGYTF. The CDR3 DNA follows: TGTGCCAGCAGCCAACCAGGGACAGTATCACATGGCTACACCTTC.

The CDR3 region is CASSQVSTEAFF. The CDR3 DNA follows: TGTGCCAGCAGCCAAGTATCCACTGAAGCTTTCTTT. This rearrangement joins TRBV14 to TRBJ1-1; D gene unclear. The CDR3 covers 12 residues. CDR1 is SGHDN and CDR2 is FVKESK in the germline V gene. With 1 base removed from V and 4 bases from J, the gap between germline ends came to 4 bases.

The chain joins TRBV6-5 to TRBJ2-1; D perhaps matches TRBD1 (6 bases). CDR3 length: 13 amino acids. Per germline, CDR1 MNHEY and CDR2 SVGAGI. V was shortened by 2 bases and J by 8 bases, with 10 bases between the two germline ends. For the CDR3, the DNA is TGTGCCAGCAGTTACAGGGGGTTCGATGAGCAGTTCTTC. Translating it yields CASSYRGFDEQFF.

This clone was picked up one time. The V gene is TRBV5-1, the J gene TRBJ2-7, with 10 bases aligning to TRBD1. CDR1 is SGHRS, CDR2 YFSETQ, per germline. Trimming cost V 4 bases and J 4 bases; bases outside gene matches: 8. This CDR3 comprises 15 residues. CDR3 nucleotides: TGCGCCAGCAGCAACCGGGACAGGGGACCTTACGAGCAGTACTTC. Its protein product is CASSNRDRGPYEQYF.

The V and J genes are TRBV28 and TRBJ2-2, with D maybe TRBD1 (5 bases). The CDR3 consists of 12 residues. V was trimmed by 8 bases and J by 7 bases, leaving 11 bases between them. The germline gives CDR1 MDHEN, CDR2 SYDVKM. The CDR3 is CASQWGFGELFF. Here the CDR3 DNA reads TGTGCCAGCCAATGGGGCTTCGGGGAGCTGTTTTTT.

This chain joins TRBV15 and TRBJ2-7; 11 positions match TRBD2. J lost 1 base, V lost 6 bases, and 5 bases had no gene match. The CDR3 extends over 15 amino acids. Germline lookup yields CDR1 LNHNV and CDR2 YYDKDF (reference sequence). This CDR3 is CATREGLAVSYEQYF. The CDR3 region has the DNA TGTGCCACCAGGGAGGGACTAGCGGTGTCCTACGAGCAGTACTTC.

This chain uses TRBV11-2 with TRBJ1-3, with D possibly matching TRBD1 (6 bases). This CDR3 comprises 18 residues. Germline values: CDR1 SGHAT, CDR2 FQNNGV. V dropped 2 bases and J dropped 4 bases, with 21 bases sitting between them. DNA of the CDR3: TGTGCCAGCAGCTTACGTCCGGGGGGCCCTCTGGAAGGAAACACCATATATTTT. Protein sequence: CASSLRPGGPLEGNTIYF.

The rearrangement links TRBV6-6 to TRBJ2-4; a possible D gene is TRBD2 (6 bases). V shed 1 base and J shed 1 base, with 8 bases lying between them. Germline lookup yields CDR1 MNHNY and CDR2 SVGAGI (reference sequence). CDR3 length: 15 amino acids. CDR3 bases: TGTGCCAGCAGTTACTATGGGACTGCCAAAAACATTCAGTACTTC. Translation: CASSYYGTAKNIQYF.

The CDR3 loop is CASSPQNGRGEQYF. CDR3 coding DNA: TGTGCCAGCAGCCCACAGAATGGAAGAGGGGAGCAGTACTTC. The chain joins TRBV9 to TRBJ2-7; weak D call: TRBD2 (5 bases). This CDR3 spans 14 amino acids. Trimming removed 4 bases from V and 7 bases from J, with 18 bases in between. Germline values: CDR1 SGDLS, CDR2 YYNGEE.

The rearrangement joins TRBV7-2 to TRBJ2-3; 9 bases are shared with TRBD1. Germline V CDR1 and CDR2: SGHTA, FQGNSA. V gave up 1 base and J gave up 0 bases; unmatched junction bases: 11. The CDR3 is made up of 19 amino acids. The CDR3 region is CASSLVRQGVTTSTDTQYF. The DNA of the CDR3 is TGTGCCAGCAGCTTAGTCAGACAGGGGGTAACTACTAGCACAGATACGCAGTATTTT.

This clone appeared a single time. The chain employs TRBV4-3 and TRBJ1-2; 11 bases map to TRBD1. Germline CDR1 is LGHNA and CDR2 is YSLEER. The V segment lost 4 bases and the J segment 3 bases; nucleotides outside the gene matches: 1. This CDR3 comprises 14 residues. CDR3 nucleotides: TGCGCCAGCAGCCTGGGACAGGGGGACTATGGCTACACCTTC. It codes for CASSLGQGDYGYTF.

This clone was recorded only once. This chain uses TRBV4-1 with TRBJ2-3; a weak D match, TRBD2 (5 bases). In germline, CDR1 is MGHRA, CDR2 YSYEKL. Trimming cost V 6 bases and J 2 bases, with 21 bases left between them. CDR3 length: 17 residues. The CDR3 region has the DNA TGCGCCAGCAGTTATTTGTCGGGAACGGAGATCACAGATACGCAGTATTTT. This sequence encodes CASSYLSGTEITDTQYF.

The chain employs TRBV2 and TRBJ2-3; 9 bases map to TRBD2. Germline V lookup: CDR1 SNHLY, CDR2 FYNNEI. This CDR3 spans 15 amino acids. V was pared by 6 bases and J by 5 bases, with 9 bases of the junction left unmatched. The CDR3 protein is CASRRAGGPQDTQYF. The DNA for the CDR3 is TGTGCCAGCAGGCGGGCGGGAGGGCCGCAAGATACGCAGTATTTT.

The J gene is TRBJ2-1, the V gene TRBV27; weak D call: TRBD2 (6 bases). CDR1 MNHEY and CDR2 SMNVEV come from the germline V gene (reference sequence). This CDR3 is 16 amino acids long. The ends were cut back, 8 bases at V and 0 bases at J, with 17 bases in the middle. The CDR3 is CASSRGWISSYNEQFF. CDR3 sequence (DNA): TGTGCCAGCTCTCGGGGGTGGATTAGCTCCTACAATGAGCAGTTCTTC.